This TCR beta chain was sequenced during a study of regulatory T cells in long-lasting Graves disease. This clonotype was counted at least ten times. Through Arm-PCR of CDR3 regions and iRepertoire HTBI primers, TCR beta libraries were built. TCRdb re-derived calls from the multiplex PCR reads in MiXCR, one entry per CDR3 protein. The table has 550,000 to 650,000 distinct CDR3 sequences, 15% to 20% seen once. Trimming removed 2 bases from V and 15 bases from J, with 14 bases in between. Germline lookup yields CDR1 MRHNA and CDR2 SNTAGT. This CDR3 has 12 amino acids. The time point was: newly diagnosed GD, antithyroid drugs for less than 3 months. PBMC-derived RNA was used for the TCR library. This same sample was also part of a study on T cells in Graves' hyperthyroidism and ophthalmopathy.

The clonotype originates from a young man with Graves disease. The chain uses TRBV6-4 and TRBJ2-1, with D maybe TRBD2 (5 bases). The sample consisted of peripheral blood mononuclear cells (PBMCs), taken at new diagnosis, from a patient treated with antithyroid drugs. The CDR3 DNA reads TGTGCCAGCAGTGACCCGAGGGCAGGACTGTTCTTC. Residues: CASSDPRAGLFF.